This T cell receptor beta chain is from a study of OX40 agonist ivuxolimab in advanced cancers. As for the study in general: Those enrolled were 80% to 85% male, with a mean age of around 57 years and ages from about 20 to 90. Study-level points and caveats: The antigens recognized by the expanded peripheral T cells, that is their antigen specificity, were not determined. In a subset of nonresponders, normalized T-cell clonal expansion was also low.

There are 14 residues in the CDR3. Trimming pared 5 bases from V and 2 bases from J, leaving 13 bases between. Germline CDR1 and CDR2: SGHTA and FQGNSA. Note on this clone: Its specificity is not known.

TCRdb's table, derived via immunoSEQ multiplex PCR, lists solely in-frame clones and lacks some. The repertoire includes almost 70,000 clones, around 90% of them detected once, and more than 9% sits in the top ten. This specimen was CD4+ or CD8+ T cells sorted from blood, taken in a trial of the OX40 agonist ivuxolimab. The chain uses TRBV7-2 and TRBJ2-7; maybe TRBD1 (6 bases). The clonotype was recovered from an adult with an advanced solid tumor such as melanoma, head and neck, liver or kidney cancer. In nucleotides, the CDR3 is TGTGCCAGCAGCAGGACAGCTTCCACCTACGAGCAGTACTTC. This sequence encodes CASSRTASTYEQYF.